The 15 T cell receptor beta chains below all came from one sample that was sequenced in a study of cytomegalovirus exposure and HLA in healthy donors. The primer mix had 60 Vbeta and 13 Jbeta primers. Using immunoSEQ multiplex PCR, the repertoire was profiled, and TCRdb retains in-frame clones only, with some absent. The sample includes about 170,000 clones, over 70% seen only once; the top ten take approximately 1.2%. Sequencing was performed on PBMCs. The source of these receptors is a boy younger than 10 in good health and CMV-seronegative.

J is TRBJ2-5 and V is TRBV6-5, with a possible D match to TRBD2 (5 bases). Looked up from germline, CDR1 is MNHEY and CDR2 is SVGAGI. V dropped 6 bases and J dropped 0 bases, with 14 bases sitting between them. The CDR3 is made up of 15 amino acids. The CDR3 region is CASSPNQDYQETQYF. CDR3 bases: TGTGCCAGCAGCCCCAACCAGGACTACCAAGAGACCCAGTACTTC.

J is TRBJ1-2 and V is TRBV5-4, with a weak D call TRBD1 (5 bases). The ends were cut back, 4 bases at V and 6 bases at J, with 31 bases in the middle. This CDR3 comprises 19 residues. Germline assignment: CDR1 SGHNT and CDR2 YYREEE (reference sequence). The CDR3 bases are TGTGCCAGCAGCCGCATCGGGGGGTACAAGGGAGAGCAAGGTCATGGCTACACCTTC. This codes for CASSRIGGYKGEQGHGYTF.

The J gene is TRBJ2-3, the V gene TRBV6-5, with D possibly TRBD2 on 6 matching bases. Germline loops: CDR1 MNHEY, CDR2 SVGAGI. There are 15 residues in the CDR3. V was shortened by 5 bases and J by 3 bases, with 15 bases between the two germline ends. CDR3 sequence: CASSTSGTPTDTQYF. The CDR3 bases are TGTGCCAGCAGTACTTCCGGGACTCCAACAGATACGCAGTATTTT.

This clone appeared a few times. This chain links TRBV25-1 with TRBJ2-7; TRBD2 agrees at 7 bases. The junction had 3 bases not matched to a gene; V was cut back by 3 bases and J by 1 base. The germline CDR1 and CDR2 sequences are MGHDK and SYGVNS. The CDR3 is made up of 14 amino acids. CDR3: CASSDGGISYEQYF. In DNA form, the CDR3 reads TGTGCCAGCAGTGACGGGGGGATTTCCTACGAGCAGTACTTC.

The sample holds a few counts of this clone. The V call is TRBV5-1, the J call TRBJ2-7, with TRBD1 as a possible D gene (5 bases). V lost 0 bases and J lost 4, with 5 bases in between. The CDR3 has 12 residues. The germline V gene encodes CDR1 SGHRS and CDR2 YFSETQ. Here the CDR3 reads CASSLEGYEQYF. As DNA, the CDR3 is TGCGCCAGCAGCTTGGAGGGGTACGAGCAGTACTTC.

There are a few counts of this clone. The chain couples TRBV4-3 to TRBJ1-2; TRBD1 matches at 9 bases. Trimming cost V 0 bases and J 5 bases; bases outside gene matches: 4. Per germline, CDR1 LGHNA and CDR2 YSLEER. There are 15 residues in the CDR3. Written as DNA, the CDR3 is TGCGCCAGCAGCCAAGATCTCGGGACAGGGTATGGCTACACCTTC. Encoded protein: CASSQDLGTGYGYTF.

The chain couples TRBV19 to TRBJ2-1; D unresolved. The CDR3 is 15 amino acids. Between the trimmed V and J ends, which lost 4 bases and 2 bases, there was a span of 12 bases. The germline V gene has CDR1 LNHDA and CDR2 SQIVND (reference sequence). The CDR3 here is CASSSPGAPYNEQFF. In nucleotides, the CDR3 is TGTGCCAGTAGTAGTCCCGGTGCCCCCTACAATGAGCAGTTCTTC.

The CDR3 is CASSSSGRAAETQYF. As DNA, the CDR3 is TGTGCCAGCAGCTCTAGCGGGAGGGCAGCAGAGACCCAGTACTTC. The chain combines TRBV5-6 with TRBJ2-5, with TRBD2 matching 12 bases. The CDR3 is 15 amino acids. The V gene end was trimmed by 3 bases and the J gene end by 4 bases; junction bases not matched to a gene: 4. In germline, CDR1 is SGHDT, CDR2 YYEEEE.

In DNA, the CDR3 is TGTGCCAGCAGTTGGTTGCCCGGGGGCAATGAGCAGTTCTTC. Translating it yields CASSWLPGGNEQFF. This chain joins TRBV27 and TRBJ2-1; possibly TRBD2 for D (6 bases). This CDR3 is 14 amino acids long. V lost 4 bases and J lost 6, with 13 bases in between. Germline CDR1 MNHEY, CDR2 SMNVEV (reference sequence).

The gene calls are TRBV7-9 and TRBJ1-2; 7 nucleotides agree with TRBD1. V lost 7 bases to trimming and J lost 6 bases; unmatched junction nucleotides: 8. The CDR3 is made up of 13 amino acids. Germline values: CDR1 SEHNR, CDR2 FQNEAQ (reference sequence). CDR3 bases: TGTGCCAGCACCCTGATGACAGGGAATGGCTACACCTTC. As protein: CASTLMTGNGYTF.

The chain carries TRBV27 and TRBJ2-1, with 8 bases lining up with TRBD1. The CDR3 is made up of 14 amino acids. Germline-derived CDR1 and CDR2 are MNHEY and SMNVEV (reference sequence). The J segment lost 6 bases and the V segment lost 7 bases, leaving 8 bases of the junction unmatched. The CDR3 region is CASTAQGAGNEQFF. CDR3 nucleotide sequence: TGTGCCAGCACCGCCCAGGGGGCGGGCAATGAGCAGTTCTTC.

The chain combines TRBV6-5 with TRBJ1-5; D may be TRBD1 (5 bases). The CDR3 is 16 amino acids. Trimming removed 0 bases from V and 3 bases from J, with 12 bases in between. Germline V gene lookup returns CDR1 MNHEY and CDR2 SVGAGI. DNA of the CDR3: TGTGCCAGCAGTTACTCTCGTACGGGGGTCAATCAGCCCCAGCATTTT. Residues: CASSYSRTGVNQPQHF.

The CDR3 nucleotides read TGTGCCAGCAGGACAGGGGGCTCCTACAATGAGCAGTTCTTC. Its protein product is CASRTGGSYNEQFF. The chain recombines TRBV2 with TRBJ2-1; the match to TRBD1 covers 9 bases. The CDR3 has 14 residues. Germline trimming cut 6 bases from V and 0 bases from J; bases unmatched to any gene: 0. Looked up from germline, CDR1 is SNHLY and CDR2 is FYNNEI.

The chain uses TRBV5-1 and TRBJ2-3; a possible D gene is TRBD2 (6 bases). Trimming stripped 4 bases from V and 1 base from J, with 10 bases between. Germline CDR1 is SGHRS and CDR2 is YFSETQ. The CDR3 has 14 amino acids. Here the CDR3 reads CASSLSSGTDTQYF. CDR3 nucleotide sequence: TGCGCCAGCAGCCTATCTAGCGGCACAGATACGCAGTATTTT.

V and J are TRBV7-8 and TRBJ2-1, with 7 bases that match TRBD2. V shed 1 base, J shed 4 bases, and the junction held 4 bases outside the gene matches. CDR1 is SGHVS, CDR2 FQNEAQ, per germline. There are 15 residues in the CDR3. The CDR3: CASSLVLAIYNEQFF. The CDR3 DNA sequence: TGTGCCAGCAGCTTAGTACTAGCGATATACAATGAGCAGTTCTTC.